This T cell receptor beta chain was observed in a study of control samples from healthy donors and cancer patients (dated by TCRdb to about 2020). About this clone itself: Its target antigen remains unknown. Nothing much larger sits one base from this clone, and base qualities are not available.

The germline V gene specifies MGHRA as CDR1 and YSYEKL as CDR2. V was cut back by 3 bases and J by 5 bases, leaving a gap of 19 bases between them. The CDR3 spans 16 residues, from the cysteine through the phenylalanine. Of the read, only the CDR3 DNA is kept; its 48 bases are in frame from base 1. Library method: the immunoSEQ multiplex PCR assay. Imported from immuneACCESS, the table was reduced by TCRdb to in-frame sequences with V and J called. These copies leave out some clones; in studies compared against another copy, an unresolved V gene accounts for under half, and the cause of the remainder is not known. This sample has 100,000 to 150,000 clones in its table, and 80% to 95% of those were observed once. The ten biggest clones cover roughly 2.1% of the sample.

The source is a woman between 45 and 65 years old in good health. The chain couples TRBV4-1 to TRBJ1-2; a confident D gene designation cannot be given. Sample: blood. Here the CDR3 is given as CASSHAAALPSYGYTF. The DNA reads as follows: TGCGCCAGCAGCCACGCAGCGGCCCTGCCCTCTTATGGCTACACCTTC.